This TCR beta chain appears in the sequencing data of a study of early T cells in non-severe SARS-CoV-2 infection. V was pared by 2 bases and J by 7 bases, with 9 bases between. CDR3 length equals 12 residues. Germline CDR1 reads MDHEN; CDR2 reads SYDVKM. This clonotype was detected a few times. A single record per CDR3 protein comes from TCRdb applying MiXCR to the 5' RACE reads. The sample contains tens of thousands of distinct CDR3 sequences, under 15% of which appear only once. The receptor's source is an adult who was a healthcare worker with PCR-confirmed SARS-CoV-2 infection or an uninfected control (not recorded which). Sequenced sample: whole blood. The chain employs TRBV28 and TRBJ2-7; D is unresolved. CDR3 bases: TGTGCCAGCAGTTTACCCCTGACAGAGCAGTACTTC. Its protein product is CASSLPLTEQYF.